Presented here are 32 T cell receptor beta chains from one specimen sequenced in a study of response to subunit inactivated influenza vaccine. One entry per CDR3 protein results from TCRdb running MiXCR on the RT-PCR reads. Found here are some 570,000 distinct CDR3 sequences, approximately 11% of them singletons; the top ten hold roughly 11%. The sample also formed part of further work on T cells expressing NK-cell markers. This second report adds: The authors generated TCR beta cDNA through 5'RACE template switching with UMIs.

Here the sequenced sample was PBMCs from blood, taken on the day of vaccination. These receptors all stem from a middle-aged man who received an inactivated influenza vaccine.

The genes are TRBV6-1 and TRBJ1-3, with a weak D call TRBD1 (5 bases). CDR3 length: 15 amino acids. Trimming took off 6 bases at V and 3 bases at J, with 15 bases between the two ends. Germline CDR1 reads MNHNS; CDR2 reads SASEGT. The CDR3 region has the DNA TGTGCCAGCAGCCAACTCCGTGGGGGTGGAAACACCATATATTTT. Translating gives CASSQLRGGGNTIYF.

The genes are TRBV12-3 or TRBV12-4 and TRBJ1-2, with D unclear. The V end lost 7 bases, the J end lost 7 bases, and 19 bases lay between the germline ends. The CDR3 consists of 14 residues. The CDR3 DNA reads as TGTGCCAGCACCCGAATGGCGACGTCTCGTGGCTACACCTTC. Encoded protein: CASTRMATSRGYTF.

This clonotype came up a few times. V gene TRBV20-1 combines with J gene TRBJ1-1; D remains unclear. The germline V gene encodes CDR1 DFQATT and CDR2 SNEGSKA (reference sequence). CDR3 length equals 12 residues. V was clipped by 5 bases and J by 2 bases, with 9 bases between them. CDR3 protein: CSALQPNTEAFF. The CDR3 DNA reads as TGCAGTGCTTTACAGCCCAACACTGAAGCTTTCTTT.

CDR3 amino acids: CASSGAGVRANYGYTF. The CDR3 region has the DNA TGTGCCAGCAGTGGCGCAGGGGTTAGGGCTAACTATGGCTACACCTTC. The chain is built from TRBV25-1 and TRBJ1-2; perhaps TRBD1 as D (6 bases). Deletions cut 4 bases from V and 0 bases from J, with 15 bases between. This CDR3 spans 16 amino acids. Germline V gene lookup returns CDR1 MGHDK and CDR2 SYGVNS.

The chain carries TRBV18 and TRBJ2-2, with a tentative D call TRBD2 (6 bases). The V gene's germline CDR1 is KGHSH and CDR2 LQKENI. CDR3 length equals 15 residues. Between the trimmed V and J ends, which lost 3 bases and 1 base, there was a span of 9 bases. The CDR3 spells CASSPNSGNTGELFF. The CDR3 nucleotides are TGTGCCAGCTCACCGAATAGCGGGAACACCGGGGAGCTGTTTTTT. The whole variable domain, remainder taken from reference TRBV18 and TRBJ2-2, is NAGVMQNPRHLVRRRGQEARLRCSPMKGHSHVYWYRQLPEEGLKFMVYLQKENIIDESGMPKERFSAEFPKEGPSILRIQQVVRGDSAAYFCASSPNSGNTGELFFGEGSRLTVL.

The chain recombines TRBV10-2 with TRBJ2-1; TRBD2 matches 7 bases. This CDR3 contains 13 residues. The V gene end was trimmed by 9 bases and the J gene end by 2 bases; junction bases not matched to a gene: 4. Germline values: CDR1 WSHSY, CDR2 SAAADI. CDR3 protein: CASTSAPYNEQFF. The CDR3 DNA follows: TGCGCCAGTACTAGCGCCCCCTACAATGAGCAGTTCTTC.

This clonotype was seen at least ten times. The chain uses TRBV5-1 and TRBJ2-5; 12 nucleotides align to TRBD2. Germline V CDR1 and CDR2: SGHRS, YFSETQ. With 2 bases clipped from V and 4 bases from J, the junction kept 9 bases outside the gene matches. CDR3 length: 17 amino acids. CDR3 nucleotides: TGCGCCAGCAGCTTCGTCGGACTAGCGGGAAGTAGAGAGACCCAGTACTTC. Translation gives CASSFVGLAGSRETQYF.

The chain combines TRBV12-3 or TRBV12-4 with TRBJ1-3; TRBD1 aligns across 7 bases. V lost 6 bases, J lost 0 bases, and 8 bases stayed unmatched. This CDR3 spans 16 amino acids. The CDR3: CASSIQTGFSGNTIYF. CDR3 nucleotides: TGTGCCAGCAGCATACAGACAGGGTTCTCTGGAAACACCATATATTTT.

The chain links TRBV7-9 to TRBJ2-1, with D perhaps TRBD1 (6 bases). The CDR3 consists of 15 residues. Germline CDR1 is SEHNR and CDR2 is FQNEAQ (reference sequence). The germline V and J ends were trimmed by 5 bases and 3 bases, with 14 bases remaining between them. CDR3 DNA sequence: TGTGCCAGCAGCCCTGTCAGGGGTGTCTACAATGAGCAGTTCTTC. It is translated as CASSPVRGVYNEQFF.

A few counts support this clonotype. This chain connects TRBV7-6 to TRBJ2-3, with 7 bases that match TRBD2. The germline V gene encodes CDR1 SGHVS and CDR2 FNYEAQ. J was trimmed by 2 bases and V by 5 bases; bases with no gene match: 4. The CDR3 has 14 residues. CDR3 bases: TGTGCCAGCAGCCAGCTAGCGGACACAGATACGCAGTATTTT. It yields the protein CASSQLADTDTQYF.

This clonotype was detected only a few times. V gene TRBV6-1 combines with J gene TRBJ2-2, with 8 bases fitting TRBD2. In germline, CDR1 is MNHNS, CDR2 SASEGT. The CDR3 sequence is 16 residues long. The trim removed 8 bases at V and 4 bases at J, leaving 12 bases unmatched. DNA of the CDR3: TGTGCCAGCGGACGGAGGCTAGCGGGCCCCACCGGGGAGCTGTTTTTT. It codes for CASGRRLAGPTGELFF.

The rearrangement joins TRBV5-1 to TRBJ2-2, with D possibly TRBD1 on 6 matching bases. V dropped 4 bases and J dropped 2 bases, with 15 bases sitting between them. Germline CDR1 SGHRS, CDR2 YFSETQ. The CDR3 loop spans 16 amino acids. The CDR3 spells CASSLPQGINTGELFF. In DNA, the CDR3 is TGCGCCAGCAGCCTACCACAGGGAATTAACACCGGGGAGCTGTTTTTT.

This clonotype was observed a few times. The V call is TRBV5-1, the J call TRBJ2-2, with a possible D match to TRBD2 (5 bases). There are 15 residues in the CDR3. Germline V gene data show CDR1 as SGHRS and CDR2 as YFSETQ. V was pared by 4 bases and J by 7 bases, with 17 bases between. The CDR3 DNA sequence: TGCGCCAGCAGCGGGAGCCTTATTGCCAGCGGGGAGCTGTTTTTT. This codes for CASSGSLIASGELFF.

The chain uses TRBV5-1 and TRBJ2-6; TRBD1 might be the D (6 bases). Germline V gene sequence: CDR1 SGHRS, CDR2 YFSETQ. This CDR3 is built from 17 residues. V lost 6 bases and J lost 0, with 16 bases in between. Written as DNA, the CDR3 is TGCGCCAGCACGAACCCAGGGGAGAGCTCTGGGGCCAACGTCCTGACTTTC. It encodes CASTNPGESSGANVLTF. The entire variable domain, with the rest obtained from reference TRBV5-1 and TRBJ2-6, is as follows: KAGVTQTPRYLIKTRGQQVTLSCSPISGHRSVSWYQQTPGQGLQFLFEYFSETQRNKGNFPGRFSGRQFSNSRSEMNVSTLELGDSALYLCASTNPGESSGANVLTFGAGSRLTVL.

This clonotype appeared a few times. The chain has TRBV28 and TRBJ1-2; D remains ambiguous. V lost 2 bases and J 7 bases, leaving 11 bases between the germline ends. CDR1 is MDHEN, CDR2 SYDVKM, per germline. The CDR3 has 13 residues. The CDR3 region is CASSLTFLSGYTF. The CDR3 DNA reads TGTGCCAGCAGTTTAACGTTTTTAAGTGGCTACACCTTC.

Written as DNA, the CDR3 is TGTGCCAGCAGTTTATCCGAAGGTTATGGCTACACCTTC. Protein sequence: CASSLSEGYGYTF. The genes are TRBV28 and TRBJ1-2; D not certain. Germline CDR1 and CDR2: MDHEN and SYDVKM. This CDR3 region has 13 residues. Deletions cut 1 base from V and 5 bases from J, with 8 bases between.

This clonotype has a count of ten or more. J is TRBJ2-2 and V is TRBV11-2; D remains unclear. The V gene lost 1 base and the J gene lost 8 bases, with 8 bases spanning the gap. CDR3 length: 13 amino acids. Germline CDR1 is SGHAT and CDR2 is FQNNGV. CDR3 nucleotide sequence: TGTGCCAGCAGCTTAGGATCAGAGGGGGAGCTGTTTTTT. This sequence encodes CASSLGSEGELFF.

V and J are TRBV29-1 and TRBJ2-6; D is undetermined. CDR1 SQVTM and CDR2 ANQGSEA come from the germline V gene. The CDR3 covers 14 residues. V was shortened by 4 bases and J by 2 bases, with 9 bases between the two germline ends. The chain's CDR3 is CSVGEIPGANVLTF. Written as DNA, the CDR3 is TGCAGCGTTGGGGAAATCCCTGGGGCCAACGTCCTGACTTTC.

This chain uses TRBV4-2 with TRBJ1-1, with D hard to call. The CDR3 is 15 residues long. The germline V and J ends were trimmed by 3 bases and 0 bases, with 11 bases remaining between them. Germline V gene lookup returns CDR1 LGHNA and CDR2 YNFKEQ. As DNA, the CDR3 is TGTGCCAGCAGCCAGAACACGGGAATGAACACTGAAGCTTTCTTT. Its protein is CASSQNTGMNTEAFF.

The chain joins TRBV18 to TRBJ1-4; D may be TRBD1 (5 bases). V lost 2 bases and J 8 bases, leaving 15 bases between the germline ends. Germline V gene lookup returns CDR1 KGHSH and CDR2 LQKENI. This CDR3 is 15 amino acids long. CDR3 residues: CASSPSGLWGEKLFF. The DNA of the CDR3 is TGTGCCAGCTCACCATCGGGACTTTGGGGGGAAAAACTGTTTTTT.

This chain connects TRBV12-3 or TRBV12-4 to TRBJ2-1; 9 nucleotides align to TRBD2. The CDR3 is made up of 15 amino acids. V gave up 5 bases and J gave up 3 bases; unmatched junction bases: 5. The chain's CDR3 is CASSPLAGIYNEQFF. DNA of the CDR3: TGTGCCAGCAGTCCTCTAGCGGGAATCTACAATGAGCAGTTCTTC.

This clonotype was seen a few times. The gene calls are TRBV28 and TRBJ2-5; D call uncertain. CDR3 length: 15 amino acids. The V gene's germline CDR1 is MDHEN and CDR2 SYDVKM. Trimming removed 6 bases from V and 2 bases from J, with 16 bases in between. CDR3 nucleotides: TGTGCCAGCAGCTACTCTGCGGTTACTCAAGAGACCCAGTACTTC. Its translation is CASSYSAVTQETQYF.

This clonotype has more than one count but fewer than ten. This chain uses TRBV20-1 with TRBJ2-3; D remains unclear. Per the germline V gene, CDR1 is DFQATT and CDR2 is SNEGSKA (reference sequence). The CDR3 is 14 amino acids. V lost 3 bases and J lost 2, with 12 bases in between. CDR3 nucleotides: TGCAGTGCTAGTCGCGGCAGAGCCACAGATACGCAGTATTTT. The encoded protein is CSASRGRATDTQYF.

The chain uses TRBV4-2 and TRBJ2-7, with D perhaps matching TRBD1 (6 bases). CDR3 length: 15 amino acids. CDR1 is LGHNA, CDR2 YNFKEQ, per germline. Trimming took 1 base from V and 1 from J, leaving 11 bases between them. As DNA, the CDR3 is TGTGCCAGCAGCCAAGGAACAGGGCAATCCTACGAGCAGTACTTC. Its translation is CASSQGTGQSYEQYF.

This clonotype was counted many times. The gene calls are TRBV11-2 and TRBJ2-1; D gene uncertain. The CDR3 consists of 13 residues. Germline-derived CDR1 and CDR2 are SGHAT and FQNNGV. V lost 1 base, J lost 6 bases, and 7 bases lay in between. This CDR3 reads CASSLVLFNEQFF. CDR3 sequence (DNA): TGTGCCAGCAGCTTAGTTCTTTTCAATGAGCAGTTCTTC.

This clonotype has just a few counts. One end of the junction varies from germline; a read error may be responsible. CDR3 sequence: CASSPPQRGPANKKLFF. The CDR3 bases are TGCGCCAGTAGCCCCCCCCAAAGAGGACCCGCTAATAAAAAACTGTTTTTT. The V gene is TRBV4-1, the J gene TRBJ1-4; unclear D gene. Germline V gene lookup returns CDR1 MGHRA and CDR2 YSYEKL. The length of the CDR3 is 17 residues.

The gene calls are TRBV19 and TRBJ2-7; the D gene is possibly TRBD2 (5 bases). CDR1 and CDR2 from the germline V gene are LNHDA and SQIVND (reference sequence). V was cut by 3 bases and J by 0 bases, with 21 bases left in between. CDR3 size: 18 residues. CDR3 sequence: CASSIRLGSRERSYEQYF. The CDR3 DNA reads TGTGCCAGTAGTATTCGGTTAGGTAGCCGGGAACGCTCCTACGAGCAGTACTTC. Filled out from reference TRBV19 and TRBJ2-7, the complete variable domain reads DGGITQSPKYLFRKEGQNVTLSCEQNLNHDAMYWYRQDPGQGLRLIYYSQIVNDFQKGDIAEGYSVSREKKESFPLTVTSAQKNPTAFYLCASSIRLGSRERSYEQYFGPGTRLTVT.

In its sample, this clonotype was seen a few times. The J gene is TRBJ2-3, the V gene TRBV20-1; a weak D match, TRBD1 (6 bases). Deletions cut 6 bases from V and 2 bases from J, with 15 bases between. The germline gives CDR1 DFQATT, CDR2 SNEGSKA (reference sequence). The CDR3 spans 14 residues. The CDR3 DNA follows: TGCAGTGCGGGCTGGGGACACCTCACAGATACGCAGTATTTT. It yields the protein CSAGWGHLTDTQYF.

This rearrangement joins TRBV2 to TRBJ2-4; TRBD2 aligns across 7 bases. This CDR3 comprises 15 residues. J was trimmed by 0 bases and V by 2 bases; bases with no gene match: 1. Germline V gives CDR1 SNHLY, CDR2 FYNNEI. The CDR3 sequence is CASSEREVAKNIQYF. The CDR3 coding sequence is TGTGCCAGCAGTGAACGGGAGGTAGCCAAAAACATTCAGTACTTC.

This rearrangement joins TRBV4-3 to TRBJ2-1, with 8 bases identical to TRBD1. This CDR3 is 15 amino acids long. With V trimmed by 0 bases and J by 10 bases, 8 bases remained unmatched. Germline CDR1 and CDR2: LGHNA and YSLEER. CDR3 protein: CASSQDNWQGAEQFF. The CDR3 DNA is TGCGCCAGCAGCCAAGATAATTGGCAGGGGGCCGAGCAGTTCTTC.

The chain carries TRBV9 and TRBJ1-2; D is possibly TRBD1 (6 bases). V was trimmed by 3 bases and J by 7 bases, leaving 16 bases between them. This CDR3 has 14 residues. From germline, CDR1 is SGDLS and CDR2 YYNGEE. CDR3 sequence (DNA): TGTGCCAGCAGCGGCGGGGGCACGGGAGCTGGCTACACCTTC. Translated, it gives CASSGGGTGAGYTF.

The chain joins TRBV7-9 to TRBJ1-1; D gene uncertain. Trimming shortened V by 0 bases and J by 6 bases, and 8 bases separated the two germline ends. There are 13 residues in the CDR3. Germline V gene lookup returns CDR1 SEHNR and CDR2 FQNEAQ (reference sequence). CDR3 residues: CASSLASGSEAFF. The CDR3 nucleotides read TGTGCCAGCAGCTTAGCGTCGGGCTCTGAAGCTTTCTTT.